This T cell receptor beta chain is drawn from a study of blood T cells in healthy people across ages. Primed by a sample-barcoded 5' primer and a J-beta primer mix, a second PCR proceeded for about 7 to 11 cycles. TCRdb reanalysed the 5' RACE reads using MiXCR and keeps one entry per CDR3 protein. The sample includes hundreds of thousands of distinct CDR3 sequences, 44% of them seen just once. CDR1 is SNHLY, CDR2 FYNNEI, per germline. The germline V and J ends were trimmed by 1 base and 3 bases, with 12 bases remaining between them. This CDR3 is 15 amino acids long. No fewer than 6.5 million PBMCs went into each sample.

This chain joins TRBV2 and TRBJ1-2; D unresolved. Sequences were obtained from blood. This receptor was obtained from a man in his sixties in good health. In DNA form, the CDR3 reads TGTGCCAGCAGTGAAGGGCCATGGGGATACTATGGCTACACCTTC. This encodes CASSEGPWGYYGYTF.